This T cell receptor beta chain was obtained from a study of molecular identifiers for immune sequencing clone quantification. The ends were cut back, 4 bases at V and 6 bases at J, with 16 bases in the middle. The CDR3 has 14 residues. Germline V gives CDR1 MNHNY, CDR2 SVGAGI (reference sequence). This clonotype has just a few counts. Its antigen is currently unknown. Sorting was used to obtain naive CD8 T cells (CD8+CD4-CCR7+CD45RA+). TCRdb independently ran MiXCR on the PCR reads; one entry per CDR3 protein. The sample has 460,000 or so distinct CDR3 sequences, around 23% seen once. Findings and caveats of the study: Sizes of clones that are highly expanded could be underestimated (if identical TCR molecules share a barcode). It was shown that clones above 20 RNA copies held over 98% of effector molecules, but under 1% in naive cells.

The clonotype was recovered from a human donor in good health. Some libraries in this study had Jurkat cell RNA spiked in. The genes are TRBV6-6 and TRBJ2-7, with TRBD1 as a possible D gene (5 bases). Material: naive CD8+ T cells from blood, with Jurkat cell RNA spiked in. Subset noted: FACS-sorted CD8+CD4-CCR7+CD45RA+ naive T cells. This chain's CDR3 is CASSSSLSRVEQYF. DNA for the CDR3: TGTGCCAGCAGTTCCAGTCTTTCCAGGGTCGAGCAGTACTTC.